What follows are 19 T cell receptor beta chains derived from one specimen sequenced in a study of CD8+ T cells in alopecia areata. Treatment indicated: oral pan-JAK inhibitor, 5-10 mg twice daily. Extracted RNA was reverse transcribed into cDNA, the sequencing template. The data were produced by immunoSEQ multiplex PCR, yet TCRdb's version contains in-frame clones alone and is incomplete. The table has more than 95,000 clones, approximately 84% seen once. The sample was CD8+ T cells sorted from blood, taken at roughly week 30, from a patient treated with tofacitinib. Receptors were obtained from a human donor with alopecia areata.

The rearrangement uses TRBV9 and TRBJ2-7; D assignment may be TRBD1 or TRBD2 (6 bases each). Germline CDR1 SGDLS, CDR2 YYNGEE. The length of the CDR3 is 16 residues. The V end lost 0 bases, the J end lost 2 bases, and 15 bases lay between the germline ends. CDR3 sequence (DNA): TGTGCCAGCAGCGTAGGGGGGGCACCTTCGACCTACGAGCAGTACTTC. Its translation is CASSVGGAPSTYEQYF. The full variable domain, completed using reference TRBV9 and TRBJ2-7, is DSGVTQTPKHLITATGQRVTLRCSPRSGDLSVYWYQQSLDQGLQFLIQYYNGEERAKGNILERFSAQQFPDLHSELNLSSLELGDSALYFCASSVGGAPSTYEQYFGPGTRLTVT.

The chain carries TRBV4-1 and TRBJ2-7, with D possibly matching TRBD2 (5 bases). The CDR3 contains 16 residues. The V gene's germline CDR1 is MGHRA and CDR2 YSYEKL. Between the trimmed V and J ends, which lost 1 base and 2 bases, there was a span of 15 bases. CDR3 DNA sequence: TGCGCCAGCAGCCAAGTTGTCACAGCGGAGGCCTACGAGCAGTACTTC. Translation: CASSQVVTAEAYEQYF.

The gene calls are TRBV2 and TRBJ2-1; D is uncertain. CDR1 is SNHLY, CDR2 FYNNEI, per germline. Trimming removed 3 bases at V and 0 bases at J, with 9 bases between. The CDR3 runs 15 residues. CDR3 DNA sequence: TGTGCCAGCAGTGATGACGGTCACTCCTACAATGAGCAGTTCTTC. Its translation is CASSDDGHSYNEQFF. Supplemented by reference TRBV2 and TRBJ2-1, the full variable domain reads EPEVTQTPSHQVTQMGQEVILRCVPISNHLYFYWYRQILGQKVEFLVSFYNNEISEKSEIFDDQFSVERPDGSNFTLKIRSTKLEDSAMYFCASSDDGHSYNEQFFGPGTRLTVL.

CDR3 amino acids: CAMWGGQVLFYEQYF. The CDR3 DNA reads as TGTGCCATGTGGGGGGGACAGGTCCTCTTCTACGAGCAGTACTTC. The chain links TRBV5-4 to TRBJ2-7, with D perhaps TRBD1 (8 bases). The V and J ends lost 9 bases and 3 bases respectively, with 22 bases between them. Per germline, CDR1 SGHNT and CDR2 YYREEE (reference sequence). There are 15 residues in the CDR3.

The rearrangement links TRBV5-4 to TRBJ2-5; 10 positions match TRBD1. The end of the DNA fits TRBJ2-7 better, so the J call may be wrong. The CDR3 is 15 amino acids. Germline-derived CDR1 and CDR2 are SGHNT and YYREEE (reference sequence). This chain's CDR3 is CASSLEGTGDYEQYF. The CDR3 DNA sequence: TGTGCCAGCAGCTTGGAGGGGACAGGGGATTACGAGCAGTACTTC.

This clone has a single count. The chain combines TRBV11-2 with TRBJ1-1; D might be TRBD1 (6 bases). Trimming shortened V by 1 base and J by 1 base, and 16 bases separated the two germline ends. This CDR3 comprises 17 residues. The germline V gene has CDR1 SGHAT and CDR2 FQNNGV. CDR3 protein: CASSLAGTRVPNTEAFF. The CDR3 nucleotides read TGTGCCAGCAGCTTAGCTGGGACACGAGTCCCGAACACTGAAGCTTTCTTT.

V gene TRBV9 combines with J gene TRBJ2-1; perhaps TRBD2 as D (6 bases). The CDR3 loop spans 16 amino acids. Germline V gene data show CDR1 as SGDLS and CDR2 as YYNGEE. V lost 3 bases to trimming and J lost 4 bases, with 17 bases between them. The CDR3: CASSEGRREQYNEQFF. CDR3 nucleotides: TGTGCCAGCAGCGAGGGGAGACGGGAGCAATACAATGAGCAGTTCTTC.

For the CDR3, the DNA is TGTGCCTGGGGTCTACTCGCGCCGGACTACAATGAGCAGTTCTTC. The encoded protein is CAWGLLAPDYNEQFF. V and J are TRBV30 and TRBJ2-1; no firm D call. Germline assignment: CDR1 GTSNPN and CDR2 SVGIG (reference sequence). The CDR3 has 15 amino acids. V was cut by 5 bases and J by 3 bases, with 17 bases left in between.

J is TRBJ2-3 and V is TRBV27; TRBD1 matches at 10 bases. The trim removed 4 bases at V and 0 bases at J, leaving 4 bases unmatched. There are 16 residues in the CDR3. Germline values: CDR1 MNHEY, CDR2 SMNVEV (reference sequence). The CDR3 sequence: CASSSLDRGSTDTQYF. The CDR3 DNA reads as TGTGCCAGCAGTTCTTTGGACAGGGGGAGCACAGATACGCAGTATTTT.

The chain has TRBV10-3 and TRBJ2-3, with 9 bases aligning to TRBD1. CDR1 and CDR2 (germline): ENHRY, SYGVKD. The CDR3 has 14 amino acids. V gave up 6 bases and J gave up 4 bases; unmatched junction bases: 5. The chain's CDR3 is CAISPTGGSDTQYF. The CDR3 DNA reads TGTGCCATCAGCCCCACAGGGGGCTCAGATACGCAGTATTTT.

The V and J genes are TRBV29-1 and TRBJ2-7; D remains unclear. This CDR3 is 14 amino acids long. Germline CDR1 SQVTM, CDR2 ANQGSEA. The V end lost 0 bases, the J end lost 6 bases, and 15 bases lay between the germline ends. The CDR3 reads CSVEDTPVSSEQYF. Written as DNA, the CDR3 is TGCAGCGTTGAAGATACGCCGGTATCGAGCGAGCAGTACTTC.

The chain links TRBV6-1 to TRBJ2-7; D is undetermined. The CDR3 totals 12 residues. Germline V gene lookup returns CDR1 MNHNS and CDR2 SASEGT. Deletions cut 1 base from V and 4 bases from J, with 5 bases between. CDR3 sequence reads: CASSEGSYEQYF. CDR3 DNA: TGTGCCAGCAGTGAAGGTTCGTACGAGCAGTACTTC.

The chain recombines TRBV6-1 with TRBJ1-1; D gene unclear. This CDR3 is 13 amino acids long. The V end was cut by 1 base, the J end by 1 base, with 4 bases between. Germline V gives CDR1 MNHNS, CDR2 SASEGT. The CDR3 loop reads CASSEVRNTEAFF. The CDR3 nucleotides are TGTGCCAGCAGTGAAGTCAGGAACACTGAAGCTTTCTTT.

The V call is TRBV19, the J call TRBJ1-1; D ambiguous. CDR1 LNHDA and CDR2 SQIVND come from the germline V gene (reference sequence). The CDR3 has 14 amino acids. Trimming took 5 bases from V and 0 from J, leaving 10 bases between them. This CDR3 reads CASSSTSLNTEAFF. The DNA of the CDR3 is TGTGCCAGTAGTTCAACGTCCCTGAACACTGAAGCTTTCTTT.

The CDR3 spells CAWSVPGYQGKDTQYF. DNA of the CDR3: TGTGCCTGGAGTGTACCTGGGTACCAGGGTAAAGATACGCAGTATTTT. The rearrangement joins TRBV30 to TRBJ2-3; D is possibly TRBD1 (5 bases). The V gene lost 0 bases and the J gene lost 5 bases, with 18 bases spanning the gap. This CDR3 comprises 16 residues. The V gene's germline CDR1 is GTSNPN and CDR2 SVGIG (reference sequence).

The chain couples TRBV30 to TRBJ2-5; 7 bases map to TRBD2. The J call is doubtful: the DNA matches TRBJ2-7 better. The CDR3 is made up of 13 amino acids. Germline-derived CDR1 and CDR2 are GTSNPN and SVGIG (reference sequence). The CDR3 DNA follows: TGTGCCTGGGCCCGGGACTACTCCTACGAGCAGTACTTC. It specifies CAWARDYSYEQYF.

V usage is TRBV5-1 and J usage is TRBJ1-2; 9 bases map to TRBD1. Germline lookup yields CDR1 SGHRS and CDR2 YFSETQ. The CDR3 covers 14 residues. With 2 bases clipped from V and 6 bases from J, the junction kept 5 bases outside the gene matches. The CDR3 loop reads CASSFLGTGHGYTF. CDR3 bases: TGCGCCAGCAGCTTTCTCGGGACAGGGCATGGCTACACCTTC.

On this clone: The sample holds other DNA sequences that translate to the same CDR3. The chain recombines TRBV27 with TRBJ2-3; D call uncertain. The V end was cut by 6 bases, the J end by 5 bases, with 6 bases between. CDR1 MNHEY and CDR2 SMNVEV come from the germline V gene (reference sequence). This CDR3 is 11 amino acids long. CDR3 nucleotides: TGTGCCAGCAGCTTTGGAGATACGCAGTATTTT. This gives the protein CASSFGDTQYF.

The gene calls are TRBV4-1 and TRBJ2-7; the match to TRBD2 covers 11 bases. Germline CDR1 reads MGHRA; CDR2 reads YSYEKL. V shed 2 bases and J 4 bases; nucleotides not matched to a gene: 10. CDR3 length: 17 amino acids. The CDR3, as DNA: TGCGCCAGCAGCCAATTAGCGGGAGGGCCGAAGAAGTACGAGCAGTACTTC. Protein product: CASSQLAGGPKKYEQYF.